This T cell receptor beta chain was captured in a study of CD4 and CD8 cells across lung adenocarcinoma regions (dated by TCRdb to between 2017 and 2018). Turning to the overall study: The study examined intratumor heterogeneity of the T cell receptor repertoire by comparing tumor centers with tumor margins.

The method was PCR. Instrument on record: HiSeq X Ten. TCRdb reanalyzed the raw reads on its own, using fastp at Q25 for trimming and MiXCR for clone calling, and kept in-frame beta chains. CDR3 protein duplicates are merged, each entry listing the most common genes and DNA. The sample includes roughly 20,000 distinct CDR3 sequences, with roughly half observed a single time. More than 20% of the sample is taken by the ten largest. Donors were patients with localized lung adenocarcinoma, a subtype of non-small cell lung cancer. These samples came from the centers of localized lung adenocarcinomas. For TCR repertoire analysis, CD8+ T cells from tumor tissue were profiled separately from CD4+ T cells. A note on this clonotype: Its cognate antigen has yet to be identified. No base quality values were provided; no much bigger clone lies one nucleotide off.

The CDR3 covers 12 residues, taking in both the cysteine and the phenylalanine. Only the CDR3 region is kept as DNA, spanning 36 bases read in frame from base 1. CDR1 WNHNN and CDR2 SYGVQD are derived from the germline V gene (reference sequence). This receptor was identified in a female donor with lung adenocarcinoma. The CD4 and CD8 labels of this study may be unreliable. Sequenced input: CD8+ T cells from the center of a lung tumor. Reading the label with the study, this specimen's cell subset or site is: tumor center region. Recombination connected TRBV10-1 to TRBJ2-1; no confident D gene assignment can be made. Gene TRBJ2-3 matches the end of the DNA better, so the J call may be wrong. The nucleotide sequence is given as TGCCTCCGCAGTGTGAACCGCAATAAGCAGTATTTT. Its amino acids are CLRSVNRNKQYF.